This is a list of T cell receptor beta chains from one sample in a study of cytomegalovirus exposure and HLA in healthy donors. Libraries were prepared by immunoSEQ multiplex PCR; TCRdb keeps only in-frame clonotypes and omits some of them. The repertoire holds 120,000 to 150,000 clones, with about 78% as singletons. Material: PBMCs. The receptor set was obtained from a man aged 18 to 35 in good health and CMV-seronegative. Both conserved end residues are part of each CDR3. D genes are given only for firm matches. The size entry is marked missing in some rows and otherwise reads once, few, many or a size class.

cdr3_nt | cdr3_aa | clone_size | v_call | d_call | j_call
TGTGCCAGCAGTGTAATTTCAGGGGACAACGTCCTGACTTTC | CASSVISGDNVLTF | - | TRBV2 | - | TRBJ2-6
TGTGCCAGCAGCTTAAGGCAGGGTCACGCCACTGAAGCTTTCTTT | CASSLRQGHATEAFF | - | TRBV7-2 | - | TRBJ1-1
TGTGCCAGCAGCTTAGGGTGGGGGACTAGCACAGATACGCAGTATTTT | CASSLGWGTSTDTQYF | - | TRBV7-9 | - | TRBJ2-3
TGTGCCAGCAGTTTGACAGGGGGATCCCACGAGCAGTACTTC | CASSLTGGSHEQYF | - | TRBV28 | TRBD1 | TRBJ2-7
TGTGCCAGCAGTCCACTTCACTCGGACCACGGCGGGACTGAAGCTTTCTTT | CASSPLHSDHGGTEAFF | once | TRBV27 | - | TRBJ1-1
TGTGCCAGCAGGGACCTAGGGGGTGAAGCTTTCTTT | CASRDLGGEAFF | - | TRBV7-9 | - | TRBJ1-1
TGTGCCAGCAGTTTCCAAACCGGGGAGGTCACTGAAGCTTTCTTT | CASSFQTGEVTEAFF | - | TRBV7-9 | - | TRBJ1-1
TGTGCCAGCAGCCTCCCAGCGGGCTACGAGCAGTACTTC | CASSLPAGYEQYF | - | TRBV7-9 | - | TRBJ2-7
TGCGCCAGCAGCCGCGACAGATATCAGCCCCAGCATTTT | CASSRDRYQPQHF | - | TRBV5-1 | - | TRBJ1-5
TGCGCCAGCAGCTTAACTCAAAGGACAGGGGGCGGCGGGGAGCTGTTTTTT | CASSLTQRTGGGGELFF | - | TRBV5-1 | TRBD1 | TRBJ2-2
TGTGCCAGCATTGACCAGCGGAAACTAGTTTGTTTCTACGAGCAGTACTTC | CASIDQRKLVCFYEQYF | once | TRBV21-1 | - | TRBJ2-7
TGTGCCTGGAATCGGGGCACAGATACGCAGTATTTT | CAWNRGTDTQYF | - | TRBV30 | - | TRBJ2-3
TGTGCCTGGAGTGTTAATCTTCTTGTCGGACTAGCGGGAAACGAGCAGTACTTC | CAWSVNLLVGLAGNEQYF | few | TRBV30 | TRBD2 | TRBJ2-7
TGTGCCAGGCGCGGGTCTGGAAACACCATATATTTT | CARRGSGNTIYF | - | TRBV2 | - | TRBJ1-3
TGTGCCACCACTGCCGGAGGGGTAAGGGTCGAGCAGTACTTC | CATTAGGVRVEQYF | few | TRBV2 | - | TRBJ2-7
TGTGCCAGCAGTGAACTGGGTGGGGGGGGAAATGAAAAACTGTTTTTT | CASSELGGGGNEKLFF | many | TRBV6-1 | - | TRBJ1-4
TGTGCCAGCAGGTCGGACAGCGTTAATTCACCCCTCCACTTT | CASRSDSVNSPLHF | - | TRBV6-5 | - | TRBJ1-6
TGTGCCAGCAGGCAGGGGGCTGGGGCCAACGTCCTGACTTTC | CASRQGAGANVLTF | - | TRBV28 | TRBD1 | TRBJ2-6
TGTGCCACCTCTAGGGACTTATACACCGGGGAGCTGTTTTTT | CATSRDLYTGELFF | - | TRBV2 | - | TRBJ2-2
TGCGCCAGCAGCGCCCACAGGGACCCCTCCTACGAGCAGTACTTC | CASSAHRDPSYEQYF | - | TRBV5-1 | - | TRBJ2-7
TGTGCCAGCAGTTTAGGGGGACTAGGAAGCAATGAGCAGTTCTTC | CASSLGGLGSNEQFF | - | TRBV28 | TRBD2 | TRBJ2-1
TGTGCCAGCAGTGACAGGGCGGGGACCGGGGAGCTGTTTTTT | CASSDRAGTGELFF | - | TRBV7-3 | - | TRBJ2-2
TGTGCCACCGCCGACACCCGAGACTACGAGCAGTACTTC | CATADTRDYEQYF | - | TRBV19 | - | TRBJ2-7
TGTGCCAGCAGCTTAGAGGCAGGGCGAAACTATGGCTACACCTTC | CASSLEAGRNYGYTF | - | TRBV7-2 | - | TRBJ1-2
TGTGCCAGCAGTCCATGGGGACTAGCGGGTGCAGATACGCAGTATTTT | CASSPWGLAGADTQYF | few | TRBV27 | TRBD2 | TRBJ2-3
TGTGCCAGCAGCTACCGAGAGATGGGGGGACAGGGTGACTATGGCTACACCTTC | CASSYREMGGQGDYGYTF | - | TRBV7-9 | TRBD1 | TRBJ1-2
TGTGCCAGCTCACTTAACCACGGTAGCTCCTACAATGAGCAGTTCTTC | CASSLNHGSSYNEQFF | - | TRBV18 | - | TRBJ2-1
TGTGCCAGCAGCCCAAGATGGAACAGGGCCGATGAGCAGTTCTTC | CASSPRWNRADEQFF | - | TRBV5-5 | - | TRBJ2-1
TGCGCCAGCAGCCCAACAAACCGGGACATGGCTTATGAGCAGTACTTC | CASSPTNRDMAYEQYF | - | TRBV4-1 | - | TRBJ2-7
TGCGCCAGCAGCTTGGGCGGGGGCAGTGTCGTAGTCGATGGCTACACCTTC | CASSLGGGSVVVDGYTF | - | TRBV5-1 | - | TRBJ1-2
TGTGCCAGCAGTCCCACAGGATCCTACGAGCAGTACTTC | CASSPTGSYEQYF | - | TRBV11-2 | - | TRBJ2-7
TGTGCCAGCAGCTTAGATCGCCAGGGAAGCTCCTACAATGAGCAGTTCTTC | CASSLDRQGSSYNEQFF | - | TRBV11-2 | - | TRBJ2-1
TGTGCCAGCAGCGTCCTCCCGGAGGGCAGGAAATACAATGAGCAGTTCTTC | CASSVLPEGRKYNEQFF | once | TRBV9 | - | TRBJ2-1
TGTGCCAGCACCCCCTCCCCCGGACAGGGCAACACTGAAGCTTTCTTT | CASTPSPGQGNTEAFF | - | TRBV11-3 | TRBD1 | TRBJ1-1
TGTGCCAGCAGCTCCGTAGCGGGAGTTCAAGAGACCCAGTACTTC | CASSSVAGVQETQYF | few | TRBV7-9 | TRBD2 | TRBJ2-5
TGCGCCAGCAGCCAAGAGCCGGGGACAGTGATACCCCCACTGTCAAATCAGCCCCAGCATTTT | CASSQEPGTVIPPLSNQPQHF | - | TRBV4-1 | TRBD1 | TRBJ1-5
TGTGCCAGCAGTTACTCGCGGGACTCCTATAATTCACCCCTCCACTTT | CASSYSRDSYNSPLHF | - | TRBV6-5 | - | TRBJ1-6
TGTGCCACCAGCAGAGACGAAGGGACAGGGGGAAATCAGCCCCAGCATTTT | CATSRDEGTGGNQPQHF | once | TRBV15 | TRBD1 | TRBJ1-5
TGTGCCAGCAGTGAACTCGGGGATACAGGGATGCATGGCTACACCTTC | CASSELGDTGMHGYTF | - | TRBV2 | - | TRBJ1-2
TGTGCCAGCAGTTGGGGACAGCACTCCTACGAGCAGTACTTC | CASSWGQHSYEQYF | - | TRBV6-5 | TRBD1 | TRBJ2-7
TGTGCCAGCTCACCACGAGGAGAAGACTATGGCTACACCTTC | CASSPRGEDYGYTF | - | TRBV18 | - | TRBJ1-2
TGTGCCAGCAGCTTGGGGAGACAGGGTCCCCAGCCCCAGCATTTT | CASSLGRQGPQPQHF | - | TRBV5-6 | TRBD1 | TRBJ1-5